This entry lists 10 T cell receptor beta chains sequenced from one sample in a study of blood T cells in healthy people across ages. Then a second PCR, running about 6 to 12 cycles, was carried out with a sample-barcoded 5' primer and a J-beta primer mix. TCRdb reprocessed the 5' RACE reads with MiXCR, giving one entry per CDR3 protein. The sample lists hundreds of thousands of distinct CDR3 sequences, around two fifths occurring once. The source material was blood. All receptors derive from a man aged 60-69 years in good health.

The chain couples TRBV7-9 to TRBJ2-7, with 13 bases that match TRBD2. Trimming cost V 5 bases and J 2 bases; bases outside gene matches: 3. This CDR3 region has 15 residues. Germline CDR1 SEHNR, CDR2 FQNEAQ (reference sequence). The DNA for the CDR3 is TGTGCCAGCAGCGCGGGACTAGCGGGGACCTACGAGCAGTACTTC. This codes for CASSAGLAGTYEQYF.

The V and J genes are TRBV3-1 and TRBJ2-5; 9 bases line up with TRBD1. Per germline, CDR1 LGHDT and CDR2 YNNKEL (reference sequence). CDR3 length: 16 residues. V shed 0 bases and J 11 bases; nucleotides not matched to a gene: 13. The CDR3 bases are TGTGCCAGCAGCCAAGAGGGGACAGGGCCCTACAATGAGCAGTACTTC. Translation gives CASSQEGTGPYNEQYF.

This clonotype was detected many times. The chain combines TRBV12-3 or TRBV12-4 with TRBJ2-4; D is undetermined. This CDR3 has 15 amino acids. V was trimmed by 7 bases and J by 0 bases, leaving 13 bases between them. The CDR3 DNA follows: TGTGCCAGCACCCCGACTGGGCTAGCCAAAAACATTCAGTACTTC. This codes for CASTPTGLAKNIQYF.

The chain employs TRBV2 and TRBJ2-5, with D possibly being TRBD2 (6 bases). V was clipped by 1 base and J by 13 bases, with 10 bases between them. The CDR3 contains 11 residues. From germline, CDR1 is SNHLY and CDR2 FYNNEI. The CDR3: CASSEGGERYF. The CDR3 nucleotides are TGTGCCAGCAGTGAAGGCGGGGAGAGGTACTTC.

This clonotype appeared a few times. The V call is TRBV20-1, the J call TRBJ2-7; TRBD2 matches 8 bases. Germline V gene lookup returns CDR1 DFQATT and CDR2 SNEGSKA (reference sequence). The CDR3 loop spans 14 amino acids. Trimming took 3 bases from V and 7 from J; bases not matched to a gene: 11. CDR3: CSASLAGGWNEQYF. In nucleotides, the CDR3 is TGCAGTGCTAGTCTGGCGGGGGGTTGGAATGAGCAGTACTTC.

The chain couples TRBV7-9 to TRBJ1-2, with a weak D call TRBD1 (6 bases). Germline-derived CDR1 and CDR2 are SEHNR and FQNEAQ (reference sequence). The V gene lost 5 bases and the J gene lost 3 bases, with 10 bases spanning the gap. The CDR3 extends over 13 amino acids. CDR3 DNA: TGTGCCAGCAGCATACAGGGTTACTATGGCTACACCTTC. Translated: CASSIQGYYGYTF. The full variable domain, with the rest looked up from reference TRBV7-9 and TRBJ1-2, is DTGVSQNPRHKITKRGQNVTFRCDPISEHNRLYWYRQTLGQGPEFLTYFQNEAQLEKSRLLSDRFSAERPKGSFSTLEIQRTEQGDSAMYLCASSIQGYYGYTFGSGTRLTVV.

In its sample, this clonotype was seen a few times. V is TRBV6-6 and J is TRBJ1-5; D perhaps matches TRBD1 (5 bases). V was pared by 6 bases and J by 11 bases, with 14 bases between. The germline gives CDR1 MNHNY, CDR2 SVGAGI (reference sequence). CDR3 size: 12 residues. The CDR3 loop is CASSRRGRAQHF. The CDR3 region has the DNA TGTGCCAGCAGCCGCCGGGGGAGAGCCCAGCATTTT.

Turning to this clonotype: A much larger clone lies a single base off, so this may be a read error. The rearrangement joins TRBV5-6 to TRBJ1-2; no firm D call. The CDR3 is 11 residues long. V shed 4 bases and J shed 4 bases, with 5 bases lying between them. From germline, CDR1 is SGHDT and CDR2 YYEEEE. The CDR3 DNA sequence: TGTGCCAGCAGCCCCATCTATGGCTACACCTTC. This gives the protein CASSPIYGYTF.

The chain links TRBV4-1 to TRBJ2-3; D is unresolved. Germline V lookup: CDR1 MGHRA, CDR2 YSYEKL. V dropped 0 bases and J dropped 0 bases, with 7 bases sitting between them. CDR3 length equals 15 residues. CDR3 DNA sequence: TGCGCCAGCAGCCAAGATGGATTTAGCACAGATACGCAGTATTTT. Translation gives CASSQDGFSTDTQYF.

The rearrangement joins TRBV29-1 to TRBJ2-5; 8 bases map to TRBD2. The J call may be faulty, since TRBJ2-7 better matches the DNA end. The V gene's germline CDR1 is SQVTM and CDR2 ANQGSEA. This CDR3 spans 12 amino acids. The CDR3 sequence: CSVVSGGGEQYF. CDR3 sequence (DNA): TGCAGCGTTGTGAGCGGGGGCGGCGAGCAGTACTTC.